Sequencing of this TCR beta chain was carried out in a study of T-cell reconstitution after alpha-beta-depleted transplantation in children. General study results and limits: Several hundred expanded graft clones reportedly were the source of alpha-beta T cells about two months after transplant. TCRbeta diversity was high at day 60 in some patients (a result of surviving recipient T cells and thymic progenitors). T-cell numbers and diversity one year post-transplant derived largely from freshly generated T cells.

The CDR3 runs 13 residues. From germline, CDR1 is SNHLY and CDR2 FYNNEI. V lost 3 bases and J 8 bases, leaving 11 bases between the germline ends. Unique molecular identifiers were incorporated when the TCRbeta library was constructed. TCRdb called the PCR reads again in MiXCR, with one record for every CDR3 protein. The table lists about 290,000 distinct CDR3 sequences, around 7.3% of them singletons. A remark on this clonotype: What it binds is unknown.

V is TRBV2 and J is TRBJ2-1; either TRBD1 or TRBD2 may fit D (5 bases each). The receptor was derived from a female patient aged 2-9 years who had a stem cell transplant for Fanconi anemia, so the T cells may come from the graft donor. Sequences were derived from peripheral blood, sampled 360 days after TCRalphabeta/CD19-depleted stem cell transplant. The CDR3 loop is CASSEGPADEQFF. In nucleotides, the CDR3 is TGTGCCAGCAGTGAGGGACCTGCGGATGAGCAGTTCTTC.